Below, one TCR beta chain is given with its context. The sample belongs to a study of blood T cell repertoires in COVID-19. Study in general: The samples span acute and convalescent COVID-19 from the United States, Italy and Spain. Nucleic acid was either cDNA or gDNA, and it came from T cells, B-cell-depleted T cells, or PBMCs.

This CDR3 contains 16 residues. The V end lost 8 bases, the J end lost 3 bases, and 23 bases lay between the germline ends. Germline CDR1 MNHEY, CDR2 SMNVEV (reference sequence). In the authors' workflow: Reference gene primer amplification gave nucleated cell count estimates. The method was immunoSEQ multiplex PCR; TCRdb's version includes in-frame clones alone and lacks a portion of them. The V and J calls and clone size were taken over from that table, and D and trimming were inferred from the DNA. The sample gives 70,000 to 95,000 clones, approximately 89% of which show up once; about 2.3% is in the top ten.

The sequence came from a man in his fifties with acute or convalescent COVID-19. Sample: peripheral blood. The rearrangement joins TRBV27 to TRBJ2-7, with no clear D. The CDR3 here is CASLRPQASIVYEQYF. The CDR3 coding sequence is TGTGCCAGCCTCCGCCCCCAGGCCTCAATTGTCTACGAGCAGTACTTC.